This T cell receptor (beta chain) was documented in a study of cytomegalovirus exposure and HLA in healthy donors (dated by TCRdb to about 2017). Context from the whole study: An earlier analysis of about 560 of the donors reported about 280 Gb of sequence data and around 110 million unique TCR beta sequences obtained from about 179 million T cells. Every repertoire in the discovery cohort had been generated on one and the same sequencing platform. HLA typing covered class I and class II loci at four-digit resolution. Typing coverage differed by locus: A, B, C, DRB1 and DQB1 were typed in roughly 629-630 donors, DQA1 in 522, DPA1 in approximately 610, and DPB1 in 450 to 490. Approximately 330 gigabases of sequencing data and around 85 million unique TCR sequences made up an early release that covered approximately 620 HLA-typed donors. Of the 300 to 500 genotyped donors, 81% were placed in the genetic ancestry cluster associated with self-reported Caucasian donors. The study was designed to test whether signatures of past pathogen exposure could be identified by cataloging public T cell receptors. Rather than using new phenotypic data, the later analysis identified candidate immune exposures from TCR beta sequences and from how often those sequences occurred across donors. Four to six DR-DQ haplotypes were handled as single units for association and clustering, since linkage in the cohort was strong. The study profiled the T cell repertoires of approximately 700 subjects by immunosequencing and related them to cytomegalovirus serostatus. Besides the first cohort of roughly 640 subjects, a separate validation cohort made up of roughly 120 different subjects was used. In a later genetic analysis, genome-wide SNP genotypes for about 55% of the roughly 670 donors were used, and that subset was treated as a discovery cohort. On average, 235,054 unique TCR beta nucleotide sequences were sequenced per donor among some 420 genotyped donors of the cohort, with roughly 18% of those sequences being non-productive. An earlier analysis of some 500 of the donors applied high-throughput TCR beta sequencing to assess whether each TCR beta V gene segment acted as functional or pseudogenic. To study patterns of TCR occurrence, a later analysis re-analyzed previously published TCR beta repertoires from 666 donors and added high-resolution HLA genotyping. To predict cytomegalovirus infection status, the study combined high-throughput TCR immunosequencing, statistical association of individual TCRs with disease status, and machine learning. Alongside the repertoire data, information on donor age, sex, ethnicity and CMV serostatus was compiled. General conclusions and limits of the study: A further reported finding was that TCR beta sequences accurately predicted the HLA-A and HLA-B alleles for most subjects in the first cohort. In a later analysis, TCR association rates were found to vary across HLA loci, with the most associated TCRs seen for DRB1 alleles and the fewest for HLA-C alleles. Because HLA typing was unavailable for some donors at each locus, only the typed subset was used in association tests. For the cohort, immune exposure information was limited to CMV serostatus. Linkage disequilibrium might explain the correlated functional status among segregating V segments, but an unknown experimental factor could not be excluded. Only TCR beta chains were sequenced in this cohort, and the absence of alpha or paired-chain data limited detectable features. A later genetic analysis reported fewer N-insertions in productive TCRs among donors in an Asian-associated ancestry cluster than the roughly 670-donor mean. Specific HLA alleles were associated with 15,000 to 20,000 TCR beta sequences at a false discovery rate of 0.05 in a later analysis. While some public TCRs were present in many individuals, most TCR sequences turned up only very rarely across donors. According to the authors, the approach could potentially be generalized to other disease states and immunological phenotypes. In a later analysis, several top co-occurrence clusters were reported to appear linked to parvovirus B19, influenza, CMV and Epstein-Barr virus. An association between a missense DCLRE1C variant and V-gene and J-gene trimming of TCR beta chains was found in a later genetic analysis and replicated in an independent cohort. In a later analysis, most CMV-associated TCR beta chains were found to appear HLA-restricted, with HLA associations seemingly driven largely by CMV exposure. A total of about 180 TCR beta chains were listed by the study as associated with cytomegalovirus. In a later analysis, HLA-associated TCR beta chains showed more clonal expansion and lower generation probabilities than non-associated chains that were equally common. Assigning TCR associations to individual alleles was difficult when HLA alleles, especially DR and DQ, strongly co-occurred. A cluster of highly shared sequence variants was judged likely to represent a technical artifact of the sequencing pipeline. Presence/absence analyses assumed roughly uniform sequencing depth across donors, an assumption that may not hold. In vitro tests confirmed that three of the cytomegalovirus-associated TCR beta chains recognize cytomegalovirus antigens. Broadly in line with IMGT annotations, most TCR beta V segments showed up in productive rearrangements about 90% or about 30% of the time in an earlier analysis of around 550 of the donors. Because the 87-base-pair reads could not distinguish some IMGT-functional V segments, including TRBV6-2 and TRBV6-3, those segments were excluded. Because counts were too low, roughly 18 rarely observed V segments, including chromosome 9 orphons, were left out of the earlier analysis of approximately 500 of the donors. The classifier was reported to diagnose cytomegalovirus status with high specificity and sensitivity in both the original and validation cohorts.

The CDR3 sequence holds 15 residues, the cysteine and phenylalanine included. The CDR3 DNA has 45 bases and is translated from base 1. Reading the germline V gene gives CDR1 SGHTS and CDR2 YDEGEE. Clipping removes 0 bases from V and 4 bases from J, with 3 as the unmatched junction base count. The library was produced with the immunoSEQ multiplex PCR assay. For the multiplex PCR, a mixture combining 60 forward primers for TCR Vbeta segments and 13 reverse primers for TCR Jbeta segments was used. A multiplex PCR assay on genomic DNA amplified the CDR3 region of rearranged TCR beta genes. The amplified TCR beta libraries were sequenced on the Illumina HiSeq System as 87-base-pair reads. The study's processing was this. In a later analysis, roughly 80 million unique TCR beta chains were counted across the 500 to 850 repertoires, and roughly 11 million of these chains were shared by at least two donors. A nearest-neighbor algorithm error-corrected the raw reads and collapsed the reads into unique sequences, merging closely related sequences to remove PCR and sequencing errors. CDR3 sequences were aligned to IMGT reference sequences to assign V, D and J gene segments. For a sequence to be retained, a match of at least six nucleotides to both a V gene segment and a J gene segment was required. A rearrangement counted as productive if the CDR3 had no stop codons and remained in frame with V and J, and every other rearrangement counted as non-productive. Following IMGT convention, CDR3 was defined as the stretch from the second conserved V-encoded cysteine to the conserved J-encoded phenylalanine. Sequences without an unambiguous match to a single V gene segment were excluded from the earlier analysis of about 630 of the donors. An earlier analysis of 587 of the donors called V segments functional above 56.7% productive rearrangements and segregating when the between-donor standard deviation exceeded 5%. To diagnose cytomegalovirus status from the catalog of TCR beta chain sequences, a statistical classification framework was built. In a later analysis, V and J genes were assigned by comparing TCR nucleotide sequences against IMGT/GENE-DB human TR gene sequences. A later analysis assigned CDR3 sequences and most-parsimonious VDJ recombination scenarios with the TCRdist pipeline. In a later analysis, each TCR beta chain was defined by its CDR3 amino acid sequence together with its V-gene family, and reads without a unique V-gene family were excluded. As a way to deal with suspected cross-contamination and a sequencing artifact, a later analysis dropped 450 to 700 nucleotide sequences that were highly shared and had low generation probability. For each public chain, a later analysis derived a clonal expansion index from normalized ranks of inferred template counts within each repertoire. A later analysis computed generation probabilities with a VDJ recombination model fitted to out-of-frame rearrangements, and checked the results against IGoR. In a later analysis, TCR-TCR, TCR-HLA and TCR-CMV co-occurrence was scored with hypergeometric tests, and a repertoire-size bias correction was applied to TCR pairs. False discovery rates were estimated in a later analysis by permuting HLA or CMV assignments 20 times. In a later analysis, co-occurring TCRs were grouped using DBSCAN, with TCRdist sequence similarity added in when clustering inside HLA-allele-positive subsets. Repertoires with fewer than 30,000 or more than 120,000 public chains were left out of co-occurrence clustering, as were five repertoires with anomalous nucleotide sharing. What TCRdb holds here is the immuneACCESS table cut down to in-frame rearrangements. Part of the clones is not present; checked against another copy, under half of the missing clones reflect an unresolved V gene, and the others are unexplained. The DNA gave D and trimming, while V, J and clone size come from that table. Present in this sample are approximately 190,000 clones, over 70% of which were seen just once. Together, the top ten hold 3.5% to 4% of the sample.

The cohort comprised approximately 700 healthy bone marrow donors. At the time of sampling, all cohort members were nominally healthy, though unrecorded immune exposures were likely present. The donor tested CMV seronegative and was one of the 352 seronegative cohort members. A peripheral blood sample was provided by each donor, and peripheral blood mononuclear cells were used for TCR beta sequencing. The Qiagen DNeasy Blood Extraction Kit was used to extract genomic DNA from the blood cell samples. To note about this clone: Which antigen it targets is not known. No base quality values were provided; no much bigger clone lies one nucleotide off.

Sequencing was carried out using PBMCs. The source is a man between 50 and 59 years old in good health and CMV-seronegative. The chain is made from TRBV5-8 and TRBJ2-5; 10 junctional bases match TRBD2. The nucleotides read TGTGCCAGCAGCTTGGAGCGGGGGGGCCGAGAGACCCAGTACTTC. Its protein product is CASSLERGGRETQYF.